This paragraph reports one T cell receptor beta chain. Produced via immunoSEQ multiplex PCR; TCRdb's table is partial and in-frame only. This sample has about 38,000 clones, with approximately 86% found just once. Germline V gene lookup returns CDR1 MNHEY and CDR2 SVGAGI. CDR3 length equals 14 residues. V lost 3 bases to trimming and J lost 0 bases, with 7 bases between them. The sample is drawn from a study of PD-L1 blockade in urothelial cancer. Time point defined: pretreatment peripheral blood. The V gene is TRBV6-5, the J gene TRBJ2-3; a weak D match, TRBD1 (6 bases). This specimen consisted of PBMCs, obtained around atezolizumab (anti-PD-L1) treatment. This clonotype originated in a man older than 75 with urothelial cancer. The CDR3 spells CASSYRGSTDTQYF. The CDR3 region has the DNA TGTGCCAGCAGTTATAGGGGGAGCACAGATACGCAGTATTTT.